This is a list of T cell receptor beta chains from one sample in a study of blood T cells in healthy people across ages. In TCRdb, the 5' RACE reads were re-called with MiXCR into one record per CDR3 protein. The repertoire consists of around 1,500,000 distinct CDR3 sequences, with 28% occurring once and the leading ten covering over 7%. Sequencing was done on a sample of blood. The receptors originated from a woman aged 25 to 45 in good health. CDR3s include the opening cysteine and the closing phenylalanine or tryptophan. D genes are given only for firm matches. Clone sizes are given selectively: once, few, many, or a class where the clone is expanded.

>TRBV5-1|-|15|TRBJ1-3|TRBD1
CASRGSTGDGNTIYF
TGCGCCAGCAGGGGCTCGACAGGGGATGGAAACACCATATATTTT
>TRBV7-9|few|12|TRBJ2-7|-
CSSSRQTYEQYF
TGTTCCAGCAGCCGACAGACCTACGAGCAGTACTTC
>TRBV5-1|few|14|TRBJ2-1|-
CASGMLGSYNEQFF
TGCGCCAGTGGGATGCTGGGGAGCTACAATGAGCAGTTCTTC
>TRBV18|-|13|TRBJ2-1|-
CASSLRDDYEQFF
TGTGCCAGCTCACTGCGAGACGACTACGAGCAGTTCTTC
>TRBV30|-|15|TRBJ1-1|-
CAWRGAGSAGTEAFF
TGTGCCTGGCGCGGTGCAGGGTCCGCGGGCACTGAAGCTTTCTTT
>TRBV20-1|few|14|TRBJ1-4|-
CSARPVATNEKLFF
TGCAGTGCGAGGCCCGTTGCAACTAATGAAAAACTGTTTTTT
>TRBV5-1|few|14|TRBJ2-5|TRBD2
CASSVLTSEETQYF
TGCGCCAGCAGCGTCCTGACTAGCGAAGAGACCCAGTACTTC
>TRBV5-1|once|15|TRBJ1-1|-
CASSLESSGGTEAFF
TGCGCCAGCAGCTTGGAGTCCTCGGGGGGGACTGAAGCTTTCTTT
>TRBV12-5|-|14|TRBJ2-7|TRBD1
CASAESTGLHEQYF
TGTGCTAGTGCCGAATCGACAGGGCTCCACGAGCAGTACTTC
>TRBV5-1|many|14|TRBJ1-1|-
CASSFGGTGTEAFF
TGTGCCAGCAGCTTCGGGGGTACGGGCACTGAAGCTTTCTTT
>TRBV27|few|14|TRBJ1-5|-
CASSRRSPNQPQHF
TGTGCCAGCAGTCGCCGCAGCCCTAATCAGCCCCAGCATTTT
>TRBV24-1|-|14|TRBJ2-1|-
CATSDSGNYNEQFF
TGTGCCACCAGTGACAGCGGAAACTACAATGAGCAGTTCTTC
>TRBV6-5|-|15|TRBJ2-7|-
CASSYGLSSYNEQYF
TGTGCCAGCAGTTACGGTTTAAGCTCCTACAATGAGCAGTACTTC
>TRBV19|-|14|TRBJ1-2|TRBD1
CASSTDRGMYGYTF
TGTGCCAGTAGTACGGACAGGGGAATGTATGGCTACACCTTC
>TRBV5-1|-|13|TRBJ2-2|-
CASSLGTPGELFF
TGTGCCAGCAGCTTGGGTACCCCGGGGGAGCTGTTTTTT
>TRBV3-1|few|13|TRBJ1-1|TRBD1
CASSQADRGEAFF
TGTGCCAGCAGCCAAGCCGACAGGGGTGAAGCTTTCTTT
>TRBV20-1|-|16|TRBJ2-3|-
CSVRGGVEGQTDTQYF
TGCAGTGTTAGGGGCGGGGTGGAGGGACAGACAGATACGCAGTATTTT
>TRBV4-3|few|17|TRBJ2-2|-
CASSQDGPPRGTGELFF
TGCGCCAGCAGCCAAGATGGGCCCCCGCGGGGCACCGGGGAGCTGTTTTTT
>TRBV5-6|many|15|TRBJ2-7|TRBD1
CASSFRDRGSDEQYF
TGTGCCAGCAGCTTCAGGGACAGGGGTTCGGACGAGCAGTACTTC
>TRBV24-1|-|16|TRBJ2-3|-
CATSAGGRSGTDTQYF
TGTGCCACCAGTGCTGGGGGCCGAAGCGGCACAGATACGCAGTATTTT
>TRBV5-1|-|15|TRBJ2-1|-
CASSLAVGGDNEQFF
TGCGCCAGCAGCTTGGCCGTGGGGGGAGACAATGAGCAGTTCTTC
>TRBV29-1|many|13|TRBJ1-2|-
CSVVGGQNYGYTF
TGCAGCGTTGTTGGAGGACAGAACTATGGCTACACCTTC
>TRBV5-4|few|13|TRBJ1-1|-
CASSSPAGAEAFF
TGTGCCAGCAGCTCCCCCGCGGGCGCTGAAGCTTTCTTT
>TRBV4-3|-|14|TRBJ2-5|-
CASSPNLAWETQYF
TGCGCCAGCAGCCCCAACTTAGCCTGGGAGACCCAGTACTTC
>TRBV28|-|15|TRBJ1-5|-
CASSGAHGGNQPQHF
TGTGCCAGCAGTGGAGCCCACGGGGGCAATCAGCCCCAGCATTTT
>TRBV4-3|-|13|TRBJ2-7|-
CASSREQGYEQYF
TGCGCCAGCAGCCGGGAGCAGGGCTACGAGCAGTACTTC
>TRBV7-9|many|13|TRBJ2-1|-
CASSAESRNEQFF
TGTGCCAGCAGCGCTGAGTCTCGCAATGAGCAGTTCTTC
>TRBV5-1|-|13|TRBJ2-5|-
CASSLEVSGAQYF
TGCGCCAGCAGCTTGGAAGTTTCAGGGGCCCAGTACTTC
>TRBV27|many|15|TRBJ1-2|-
CASSLSGSPNYGYTF
TGTGCCAGCAGTTTAAGCGGCAGCCCTAACTATGGCTACACCTTC
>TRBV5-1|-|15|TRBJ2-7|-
CASSLSGARLDEQYF
TGCGCCAGCAGCTTAAGTGGGGCTAGGTTGGACGAGCAGTACTTC
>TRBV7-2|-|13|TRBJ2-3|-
CASSSRFAGTQYF
TGTGCCAGCAGCTCCCGATTTGCGGGGACGCAGTATTTT